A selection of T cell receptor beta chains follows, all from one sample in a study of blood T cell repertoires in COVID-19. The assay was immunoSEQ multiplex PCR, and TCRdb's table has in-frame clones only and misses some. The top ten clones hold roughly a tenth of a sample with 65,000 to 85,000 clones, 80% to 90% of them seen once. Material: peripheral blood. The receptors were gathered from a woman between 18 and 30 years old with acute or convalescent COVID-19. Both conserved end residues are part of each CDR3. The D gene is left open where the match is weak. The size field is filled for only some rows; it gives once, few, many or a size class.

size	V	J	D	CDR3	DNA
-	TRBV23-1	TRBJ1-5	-	CASSESDGRRNQPQHF	TGCGCCAGCAGCGAGTCCGATGGTCGCCGCAATCAGCCCCAGCATTTT
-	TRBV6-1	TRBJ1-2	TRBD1	CASSEAADRGDYTF	TGTGCCAGCAGTGAAGCGGCGGACAGGGGAGACTACACCTTC
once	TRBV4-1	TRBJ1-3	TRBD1	CASSPTGAYPSSGNTIYF	TGCGCCAGCAGCCCAACAGGGGCCTACCCGTCCTCTGGAAACACCATATATTTT
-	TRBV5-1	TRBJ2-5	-	CASSLISGQRETQYF	TGCGCCAGCAGCTTAATTTCAGGCCAACGGGAGACCCAGTACTTC
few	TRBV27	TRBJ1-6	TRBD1	CASSFPGQGGSPLHF	TGTGCCAGCAGTTTCCCCGGACAGGGAGGATCACCCCTCCACTTT
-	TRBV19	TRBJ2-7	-	CASSKFRDSYEQYF	TGTGCCAGTAGTAAGTTCCGGGATTCCTACGAGCAGTACTTC
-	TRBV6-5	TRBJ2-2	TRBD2	CASITSGGSTGELFF	TGTGCCAGCATTACGAGCGGGGGATCCACCGGGGAGCTGTTTTTT
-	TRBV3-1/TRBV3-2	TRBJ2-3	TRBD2	CASSQSPTSGRRTSF	TGTGCCAGCAGCCAAAGCCCGACTAGCGGGAGACGCACCTCTTTT
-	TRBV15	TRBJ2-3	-	CATSRDYSDTQYF	TGTGCCACCAGCAGAGATTATTCAGATACGCAGTATTTT
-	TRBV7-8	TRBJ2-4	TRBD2	CASSQYSGRAPNIQYF	TGTGCCAGCAGCCAATATAGCGGGAGGGCCCCAAACATTCAGTACTTC
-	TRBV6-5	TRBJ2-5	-	CASSPDSETQYF	TGTGCCAGCAGTCCCGATAGTGAGACCCAGTACTTC
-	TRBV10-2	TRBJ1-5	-	CASSESLRGNNQPQHF	TGCGCCAGCAGTGAGTCGCTCCGGGGTAACAATCAGCCCCAGCATTTT
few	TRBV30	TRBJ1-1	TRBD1	CAWSTGDLNTEAFF	TGTGCCTGGAGCACAGGGGACCTGAACACTGAAGCTTTCTTT
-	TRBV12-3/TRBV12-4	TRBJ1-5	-	CASSVGQQDPQHF	TGTGCCAGCAGTGTCGGACAGCAAGATCCCCAGCATTTT
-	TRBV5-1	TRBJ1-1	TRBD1	CASSWGQGLAEAFF	TGCGCCAGCAGCTGGGGACAGGGGCTCGCTGAAGCTTTCTTT
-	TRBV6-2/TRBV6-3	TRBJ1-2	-	CASSYTSLRLRGYTF	TGTGCCAGCAGTTATACTTCGCTCCGTTTGAGGGGCTACACCTTC
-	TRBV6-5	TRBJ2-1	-	CASSSGVPLGEQFF	TGTGCCAGCAGTTCGGGGGTTCCTCTGGGTGAGCAGTTCTTC
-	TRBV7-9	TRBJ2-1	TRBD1	CASSLEGTGHNEQFF	TGTGCCAGCAGCTTAGAGGGGACAGGGCACAATGAGCAGTTCTTC
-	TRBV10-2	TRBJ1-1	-	CASSGGSNTEAFF	TGCGCCAGCAGTGGGGGCTCGAACACTGAAGCTTTCTTT
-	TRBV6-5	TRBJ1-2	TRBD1	CASSTGTGLNYGYTF	TGTGCCAGCAGCACCGGGACAGGGCTAAACTATGGCTACACCTTC
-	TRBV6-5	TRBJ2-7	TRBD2	CASTRLAGPYEQYF	TGTGCCAGCACCAGACTAGCGGGACCCTACGAGCAGTACTTC
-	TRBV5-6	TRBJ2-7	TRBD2	CASTRGGSYEQYF	TGTGCCAGCACCCGGGGGGGCTCCTACGAGCAGTACTTC